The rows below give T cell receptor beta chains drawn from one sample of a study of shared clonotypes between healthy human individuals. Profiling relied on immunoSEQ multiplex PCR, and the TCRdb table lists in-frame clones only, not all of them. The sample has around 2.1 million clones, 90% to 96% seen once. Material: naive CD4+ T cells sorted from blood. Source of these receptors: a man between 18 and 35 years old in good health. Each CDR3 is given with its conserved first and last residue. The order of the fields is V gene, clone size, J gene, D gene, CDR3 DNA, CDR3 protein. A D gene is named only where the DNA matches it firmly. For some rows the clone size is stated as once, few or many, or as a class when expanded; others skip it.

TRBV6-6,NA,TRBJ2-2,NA,TGTGCCAGCAGCCGGACAGAAAACACCGGGGAGCTGTTTTTT,CASSRTENTGELFF
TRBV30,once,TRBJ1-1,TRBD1,TGTGCCTGGAAACAGGGGGCGGTCACTGAAGCTTTCTTT,CAWKQGAVTEAFF
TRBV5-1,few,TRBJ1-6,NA,TGCGCCAGCAGCTCCCGGGAGGGGATGAATAATTCACCCCTCCACTTT,CASSSREGMNNSPLHF
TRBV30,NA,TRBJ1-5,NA,TGTGCCTGCAGTGATAGCAATCAGCCCCAGCATTTT,CACSDSNQPQHF
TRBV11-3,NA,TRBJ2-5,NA,TGTGCCAGCAGCTTAGCGGGGGTAGAGACCCAGTACTTC,CASSLAGVETQYF
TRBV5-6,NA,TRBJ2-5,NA,TGTGCCAGCAGCTGGACCCCGTGGAGTTTCCAAGAGACCCAGTACTTC,CASSWTPWSFQETQYF
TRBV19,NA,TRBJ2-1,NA,TGTGCCAGTAGTATAGACGGGAGAAGTCAGTTCTTC,CASSIDGRSQFF
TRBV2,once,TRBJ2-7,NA,TGTGCCAGCAACGAGCAGTACTTC,CASNEQYF
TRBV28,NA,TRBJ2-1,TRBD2,TGTGCCAGCAGTTCCCCGGGGGGCAATGAGCAGTTCTTC,CASSSPGGNEQFF
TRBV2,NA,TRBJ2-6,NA,TGTGCCAGCAGTGGATCCCTTGCTGGGGCCAACGTCCTGACTTTC,CASSGSLAGANVLTF
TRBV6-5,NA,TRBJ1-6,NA,TGTGCCAGCAGTTACGGTCTTCCAGACAGCTCACCCCTCCACTTT,CASSYGLPDSSPLHF
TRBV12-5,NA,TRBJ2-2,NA,TGTGCTAGTGGAGGGGGTTTCGGGGAGCTGTTTTTT,CASGGGFGELFF
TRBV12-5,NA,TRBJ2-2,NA,TGTGCTCGTCGGGACACCGACACCGGGGAGCTGTTTTTT,CARRDTDTGELFF
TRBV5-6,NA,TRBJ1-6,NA,TGTGCCAGCAGCTTCAGGGATAGAAATTCACCCCTCCACTTT,CASSFRDRNSPLHF
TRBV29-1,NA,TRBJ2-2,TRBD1,TGCAGCGTACACAGGGGGCTCACCGGGGAGCTGTTTTTT,CSVHRGLTGELFF
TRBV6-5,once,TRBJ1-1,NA,TGTGCCAGCACCCTCTTGGACAAGGCTTTCTTT,CASTLLDKAFF
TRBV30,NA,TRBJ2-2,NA,TGTGCCTGGAGTGTAAAGTTGATGAACACCGGGGAGCTGTTTTTT,CAWSVKLMNTGELFF
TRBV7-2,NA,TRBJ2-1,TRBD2,TGTGCCAGCAGTGGGAGACTAGCGGGAAATGAGCAGTTCTTC,CASSGRLAGNEQFF
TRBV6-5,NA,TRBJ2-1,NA,TGTGCCAGCAGTCCCGGGGTGGGGGGAAACAATGAGCAGTTCTTC,CASSPGVGGNNEQFF
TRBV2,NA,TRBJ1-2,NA,TGTGCCAGCAGTGAGAGGACAGAGTCCTATGGCTACACCTTC,CASSERTESYGYTF
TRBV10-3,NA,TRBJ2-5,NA,TGTGCCACGATAGGGGGAGAGACCCAGTACTTC,CATIGGETQYF
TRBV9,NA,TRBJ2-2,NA,TGTGCCAGCAGCTTGACCCCAGGATCTTTGAACACCGGGGAGCTGTTTTTT,CASSLTPGSLNTGELFF
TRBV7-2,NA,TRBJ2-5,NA,TGTGCCAGCAGCTTCCCCGGACTCCAAGAGACCCAGTACTTC,CASSFPGLQETQYF
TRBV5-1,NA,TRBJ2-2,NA,TGCGCCAGCAGCTTAGATAAGGGCGACACCGGGGAGCTGTTTTTT,CASSLDKGDTGELFF
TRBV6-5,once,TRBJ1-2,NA,TGTGCCAGCACCCAAGGTGGGGGAGGCAACTATGGCTACACCTTC,CASTQGGGGNYGYTF
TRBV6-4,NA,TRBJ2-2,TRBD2,TGTGCCAGCAGTGACAATTACCGGGGACTAGACACCGGGGAGCTGTTTTTT,CASSDNYRGLDTGELFF
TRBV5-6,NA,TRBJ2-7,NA,NA,CASSFLAVGHEQYF
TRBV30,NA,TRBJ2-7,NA,TGTGCCTGGAGTCTGGGGCACGAGCAGTACTTC,CAWSLGHEQYF
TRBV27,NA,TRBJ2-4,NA,TGTGCCAGCGGGGGGACAGCCCTCTTGGGCAAAAACATTCAGTACTTC,CASGGTALLGKNIQYF
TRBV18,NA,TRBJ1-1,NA,TGTGCCAGCTCACAGGACACTGTGAACACTGAAGCTTTCTTT,CASSQDTVNTEAFF
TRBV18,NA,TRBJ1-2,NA,TGTGCCAGCTCACCAGGAGGGGGTTATGGCTACACCTTC,CASSPGGGYGYTF
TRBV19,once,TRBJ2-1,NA,TGTGCCAGTATTAAGACGGGGGCGGGGAATGAGCAGTTCTTC,CASIKTGAGNEQFF
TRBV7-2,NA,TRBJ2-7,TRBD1,TGTGCCAGCAGCAGACAGGGGGTCAAGCCCTACGAGCAGTACTTC,CASSRQGVKPYEQYF
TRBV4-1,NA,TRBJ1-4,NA,TGCGCCAGCAGCTTGATGTCCGGGACCCAAAATGAAAAACTGTTTTTT,CASSLMSGTQNEKLFF
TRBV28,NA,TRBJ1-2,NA,TGTGCCAGCAACCGGGGAGACTATGGCTACACCTTC,CASNRGDYGYTF
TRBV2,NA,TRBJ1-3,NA,TGTGCCAGCAGTGGGACGGTCTCTGGAAACACCATATATTTT,CASSGTVSGNTIYF
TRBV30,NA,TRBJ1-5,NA,TGTGCCTGGTGGCTCCCAGGGAAGCCCCAGCATTTT,CAWWLPGKPQHF
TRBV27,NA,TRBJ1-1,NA,TGTGCCAGCGGACCCGGGGGGTTTAACTTGGTGGTTCGTCTAAACACTGAAGCTTTCTTT,CASGPGGFNLVVRLNTEAFF
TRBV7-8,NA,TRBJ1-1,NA,TGTGCCAGCAGCTCGCCTGGGGCGAACACTGAAGCTTTCTTT,CASSSPGANTEAFF
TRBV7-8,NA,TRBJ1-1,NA,TGTGCCAGCAGCTTAATTTTCCTGGGCAGGGGATCCCCTGAAGCTTTCTTT,CASSLIFLGRGSPEAFF
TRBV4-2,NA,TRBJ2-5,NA,TGTGCCAGCAGCCAAGAACGCGGGGAGCTTGAAGAGACCCAGTACTTC,CASSQERGELEETQYF
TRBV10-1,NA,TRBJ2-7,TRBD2,TGCGCCAGCAACCGGACTAGCGGGAGACCCCTTAGCTCCTACGAGCAGTACTTC,CASNRTSGRPLSSYEQYF
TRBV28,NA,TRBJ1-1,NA,TGTGCCAGCAGTTTTTACACGGGGAGGGGCACTGAAGCTTTCTTT,CASSFYTGRGTEAFF
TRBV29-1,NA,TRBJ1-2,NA,TGCAGCGTGGAAGCCTCGGGGCCCTATGGCTACACCTTC,CSVEASGPYGYTF
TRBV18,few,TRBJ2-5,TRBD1,TGTGCCAGCAGACGGGGACAGGAAGAGACCCAGTACTTC,CASRRGQEETQYF
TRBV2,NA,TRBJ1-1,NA,TGTGCCAGCAGTGTTGAGGGGAACACTGAAGCTTTCTTT,CASSVEGNTEAFF
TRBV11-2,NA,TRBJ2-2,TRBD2,TGTGCCAGCAGCCGGGGACTAGGAATGGTCGGGGAGCTGTTTTTT,CASSRGLGMVGELFF
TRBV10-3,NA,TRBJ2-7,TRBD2,TGTGCCATCAGTGAGCGGGAGGGCCGTAACGAGCAGTACTTC,CAISEREGRNEQYF
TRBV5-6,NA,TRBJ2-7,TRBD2,TGTGCCAGCAGGCCACTAGCGGGGTTCTACGAGCAGTACTTC,CASRPLAGFYEQYF
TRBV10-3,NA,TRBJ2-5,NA,TGTGCCATCAGTGCCCATAGTGGGGAGACCCAGTACTTC,CAISAHSGETQYF
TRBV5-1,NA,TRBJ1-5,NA,TGCGCCAGCAGCTTGGCAGGCAGGGCGGATCAGCCCCAGCATTTT,CASSLAGRADQPQHF
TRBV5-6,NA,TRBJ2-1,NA,TGTGCCAGCAGCTTGCCGGGAATTAGTGGTGGGCAGTTCTTC,CASSLPGISGGQFF
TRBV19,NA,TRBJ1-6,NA,TGTGCCAGTAGTATAGAAAGGAGCTCCTATAATTCACCCCTCCACTTT,CASSIERSSYNSPLHF
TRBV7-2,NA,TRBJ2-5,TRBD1,TGTGCCAGCAGCTCCCGACAGGGCCAAGAGACCCAGTACTTC,CASSSRQGQETQYF
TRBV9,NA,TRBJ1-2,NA,TGTGCCAGCAGCCCCTCTTTAGGGGGGGTCCCATATGGCTACACCTTC,CASSPSLGGVPYGYTF
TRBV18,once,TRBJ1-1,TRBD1,TGTGCCAGCTCACGTCTCTCCGGGACAGCACTCATGAACACTGAAGCTTTCTTT,CASSRLSGTALMNTEAFF
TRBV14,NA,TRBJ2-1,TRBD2,TGTGCCAGCAGCCACCTACCCGGGACTAGCGGGAGTAGCTCCTACAATGAGCAGTTCTTC,CASSHLPGTSGSSSYNEQFF